This T cell receptor beta chain was sequenced during a study of blood T cell repertoires in COVID-19 (TCRdb year 2020). Study-wide context: Samples covering the acute and convalescent phases of COVID-19 were provided by collaborators in the United States, Italy and Spain. The material from the prospective study consisted of cDNA or gDNA derived from T cells, B-cell-depleted T cells, or PBMCs. Deeply sampled blood TCRbeta repertoires from subjects exposed to, actively infected with, or recovered from COVID-19 were included in the dataset. The repertoires were made available in a free public database intended to serve as a resource for research on the immune response to SARS-CoV-2. The samples were drawn from two sources: the first 160 participants of the ongoing ImmuneRACE study, and over 1,000 subjects contributed by 6 global collaborators. The sample metadata nearly always contained a de-identified subject ID, COVID-19 status, age in years and sex. Where HLA class I and class II types were available, the types were taken from metadata supplied by the sample provider, not from assay-based typing.

TCRbeta CDR3 regions were amplified from genomic DNA by means of the immunoSEQ Assay, a bias-controlled multiplex PCR. The authors' pipeline ran thus. The number of nucleated cells in each sample was estimated by amplification of reference gene primers within the assay. To quantify the absolute abundance of each unique TCRbeta CDR3 rearrangement, sequence reads were collapsed and filtered. For each sample, productive Simpson clonality was calculated by taking the square root of Simpson's diversity index across productive rearrangements. In TCRdb, the immuneACCESS table is reduced to in-frame sequences with V and J assigned. These tables do not hold every clone; where another copy was compared, an unresolved V gene accounts for under half, and the others remain unexplained. V, J and clone size are taken as reported in that table, and D and trimming were inferred from the DNA itself. Recorded for this sample are tens of thousands of clones; around 83% of them occurred a single time. Under 55% of the sample lies in the top ten.

Only a few counts were recorded for this clone. Its recognized antigen is unknown. The input lacks base qualities; no much larger clone sits a single base away. V is pared back by 7 bases and J by 3 bases, with 7 bases lying between the germline termini. CDR3 length: 12 amino acids, cysteine to phenylalanine. Only CDR3 DNA remains: 36 bases, in frame from the first base. The germline V gene encodes CDR1 SEHNR and CDR2 FQNEAQ (reference sequence). The collaborating institutions used their own protocols to collect whole blood in K2EDTA tubes. For TCRbeta analysis, collaborators shipped samples in one of three forms: frozen whole blood, isolated PBMCs, or DNA extracted from either of those sample types. Paper-wide results and their limitations: The quantity of clinical and demographic metadata differed by source and by participant and was supplied without curation.

The chain links TRBV7-9 with TRBJ2-1; the D segment cannot be called with confidence. This receptor was taken from an elderly woman with active or convalescent COVID-19. The sample taken for sequencing was peripheral blood. The CDR3 region: CASTTGYNEQFF. The nucleotide sequence is given as TGTGCCAGCACCACGGGCTACAATGAGCAGTTCTTC. Where the CDR3 stops, the reference TRBV7-9 and TRBJ2-1 genes take over; the full variable domain is DTGVSQNPRHKITKRGQNVTFRCDPISEHNRLYWYRQTLGQGPEFLTYFQNEAQLEKSRLLSDRFSAERPKGSFSTLEIQRTEQGDSAMYLCASTTGYNEQFFGPGTRLTVL.